This is a list of T cell receptor beta chains from one sample in a study of T cells after yellow fever vaccination. TCRdb fed the 5' RACE reads into MiXCR, producing one record per CDR3 protein. The sample contains under 300,000 distinct CDR3 sequences, 6.5% to 8.5% of which appear only once. The source material was CD4+ T cells sorted from PBMCs, sampled 15 days after the yellow fever booster vaccination. The receptors here all came from a man aged 25 to 45 who received the YFV17D yellow fever vaccine. Both conserved end residues are trimmed from each CDR3.

V gene: TRBV7-6
J gene: TRBJ2-5
CDR3 protein: ASSLGRSDRGTQY

V gene: TRBV5-1
J gene: TRBJ1-4
CDR3 protein: ASSPGPAGEKLF

V gene: TRBV7-2
J gene: TRBJ2-7
CDR3 protein: ASSEVISGSLAYEQY

V gene: TRBV20-1
J gene: TRBJ2-2
CDR3 protein: SASRQGRNTGELF

V gene: TRBV5-1
J gene: TRBJ2-7
CDR3 protein: ASSLVTSGSYEQY

V gene: TRBV11-2
J gene: TRBJ2-5
CDR3 protein: ASSSILTSLQETQY

V gene: TRBV20-1
J gene: TRBJ2-5
CDR3 protein: SARYRGVETQY

V gene: TRBV15
J gene: TRBJ1-5
CDR3 protein: ATSRQNQPQH

V gene: TRBV20-1
J gene: TRBJ2-7
CDR3 protein: SAAGREGGWEQY

V gene: TRBV27
J gene: TRBJ1-5
CDR3 protein: ASRAGTLEGPQH

V gene: TRBV6-2/TRBV6-3
J gene: TRBJ2-1
CDR3 protein: ASRTHGTAISYNEQF

V gene: TRBV6-2/TRBV6-3
J gene: TRBJ2-7
CDR3 protein: ASTPPGLAGAEQY

V gene: TRBV20-1
J gene: TRBJ2-3
CDR3 protein: SARDYTDTQY

V gene: TRBV12-3/TRBV12-4
J gene: TRBJ2-7
CDR3 protein: ATSSSGGSYEQY

V gene: TRBV18
J gene: TRBJ2-4
CDR3 protein: ASSPTGSENIQY

V gene: TRBV6-2/TRBV6-3
J gene: TRBJ2-1
CDR3 protein: ASSYSWTSGRPRKTYNEQF

V gene: TRBV20-1
J gene: TRBJ2-7
CDR3 protein: SVRSGAHEQY

V gene: TRBV27
J gene: TRBJ1-1
CDR3 protein: ASSFRQGHTEAF

V gene: TRBV18
J gene: TRBJ1-1
CDR3 protein: ASSPGTGNTEAF

V gene: TRBV30
J gene: TRBJ2-3
CDR3 protein: AWSFDSDTQY

V gene: TRBV4-2
J gene: TRBJ2-3
CDR3 protein: ASTAGLLCGQGTDTQY

V gene: TRBV21-1
J gene: TRBJ2-1
CDR3 protein: ASSKVVPAYNEQF

V gene: TRBV6-2/TRBV6-3
J gene: TRBJ2-1
CDR3 protein: ASSQTSGSRYNEQF

V gene: TRBV6-5
J gene: TRBJ2-2
CDR3 protein: ASRQGNGELF

V gene: TRBV6-1
J gene: TRBJ1-2
CDR3 protein: ASSDSTGTYGYT

V gene: TRBV2
J gene: TRBJ2-4
CDR3 protein: ASSERGTSGRAVRANIQY

V gene: TRBV12-3/TRBV12-4
J gene: TRBJ2-7
CDR3 protein: ASSTRYPSGTLLPSYEQY

V gene: TRBV6-2/TRBV6-3
J gene: TRBJ2-7
CDR3 protein: ASSYGGQGAYEQY

V gene: TRBV6-5
J gene: TRBJ2-7
CDR3 protein: ASSSTGGSSYEQY

V gene: TRBV6-2/TRBV6-3
J gene: TRBJ2-7
CDR3 protein: ASSTGLADHYEQY

V gene: TRBV20-1
J gene: TRBJ2-2
CDR3 protein: SARDAGNTGELF

V gene: TRBV14
J gene: TRBJ2-1
CDR3 protein: ASSQEVEQF

V gene: TRBV18
J gene: TRBJ2-5
CDR3 protein: ASSPNEGETQY

V gene: TRBV7-3
J gene: TRBJ2-3
CDR3 protein: ASSLWTGGPPDTQY

V gene: TRBV3-1
J gene: TRBJ2-2
CDR3 protein: ASSLLHTGGSGELF

V gene: TRBV5-1
J gene: TRBJ2-5
CDR3 protein: ASSRGGQETQY

V gene: TRBV6-1
J gene: TRBJ2-1
CDR3 protein: ASRLAGGYEQF

V gene: TRBV10-3
J gene: TRBJ2-1
CDR3 protein: AILGVAGGPSYNEQF

V gene: TRBV10-3
J gene: TRBJ2-2
CDR3 protein: AITHGGDYTGELF

V gene: TRBV9
J gene: TRBJ2-3
CDR3 protein: ASSVGGGPWPDTQY

V gene: TRBV6-2/TRBV6-3
J gene: TRBJ2-7
CDR3 protein: ASRNTGTGLYEQY

V gene: TRBV12-3/TRBV12-4
J gene: TRBJ2-7
CDR3 protein: ASSFGGAWNEQY

V gene: TRBV5-1
J gene: TRBJ2-1
CDR3 protein: ASGRQDFNEQF

V gene: TRBV12-3/TRBV12-4
J gene: TRBJ2-3
CDR3 protein: ASSHTRRTDTQY

V gene: TRBV28
J gene: TRBJ2-1
CDR3 protein: ASSLRGTVYNEQF

V gene: TRBV7-2
J gene: TRBJ2-7
CDR3 protein: ASSLSAATTVYEQY

V gene: TRBV12-3/TRBV12-4
J gene: TRBJ2-5
CDR3 protein: ASTLGQGQETQY

V gene: TRBV20-1
J gene: TRBJ2-7
CDR3 protein: SARVRASGNYEQY

V gene: TRBV6-2/TRBV6-3
J gene: TRBJ2-1
CDR3 protein: ASSYSRDRDNEQF

V gene: TRBV20-1
J gene: TRBJ2-5
CDR3 protein: SATAKITGTEETQY

V gene: TRBV19
J gene: TRBJ2-1
CDR3 protein: ASAPGSGSSYNEQF

V gene: TRBV20-1
J gene: TRBJ1-5
CDR3 protein: SAIPWGTGDNQPQH

V gene: TRBV5-8
J gene: TRBJ2-3
CDR3 protein: AMSPRQRVITSEY

V gene: TRBV29-1
J gene: TRBJ2-1
CDR3 protein: SVVHGSSYNEQF

V gene: TRBV7-8
J gene: TRBJ2-7
CDR3 protein: ASRLAEGGFYEQY

V gene: TRBV5-1
J gene: TRBJ2-7
CDR3 protein: ASSPTPPGQGASEQY

V gene: TRBV12-3/TRBV12-4
J gene: TRBJ2-1
CDR3 protein: ASTIGLAGGGEQF

V gene: TRBV4-3
J gene: TRBJ2-4
CDR3 protein: ASSQEFRLAKNIQY